This T cell receptor beta chain was sequenced for a study of breast tumors, draining lymph nodes, adjacent tissues (dated by TCRdb to the mid-2010s). With respect to the entire study: TCR beta repertoires were compared across tumor, adjacent nontumor tissue and axillary lymph nodes obtained from breast cancer patients. In human breast cancer, the study set out to assess how tumor, surrounding tissue and draining lymph node repertoires relate to one another and whether T cells might be exchanged between them. The full study reports these points: The data were considered consistent with the idea that most tumor T cells come from the lymph node and then expand in tumor tissue. The study presented the conclusion that tumor T cells originate in lymph nodes as consistent with a hypothesis, not as something directly demonstrated. Tumor T-cell repertoires showed less diversity than lymph node repertoires and more diversity than nontumor tissue repertoires, and tumor T-cell repertoires showed preferential V and J gene usage. Tumor and nontumor tissue repertoires were found to be significantly more similar in luminal-like than in basal-like breast cancer.

The instrument was an Illumina HiSeq 2000. Multiplex PCR amplification was used to build the TCR beta chain libraries. High-throughput sequencing was used to analyze the amplified TCR beta chain products. The public reads were reprocessed in TCRdb via fastp at Q25 and MiXCR, keeping in-frame beta chains. Rows are combined by CDR3 protein, so each entry shows the most common genes and DNA. For this sample the table gives some 85,000 distinct CDR3 sequences, of which around 29% were detected only once. The ten largest make up 8.1% of the sample. Ends trimmed: V by 4 bases, J by 3 bases; bases unmatched to a gene: 5. The CDR3 sequence holds 14 residues, the cysteine and phenylalanine included. Only the CDR3 DNA is retained, 42 bases long and in frame from the first base. The CDR1 and CDR2 encoded by the germline V gene (reference sequence) are DFQATT and SNEGSKA. The axillary draining lymph nodes of breast cancer patients were the source of the lymph node samples.

At least ten counts were recorded for this clonotype. Its specific antigen is unknown. The input lacks base qualities; no much larger clone sits a single base away. Material for sequencing was axillary lymph node tissue. In this chain, TRBV20-1 is recombined with TRBJ2-7; 11 bases in between match TRBD2. The receptor's source is a female donor with breast cancer. Some clones in this sample may be carry-over from other donors' samples. The CDR3 region reads CSATPTSGNYEQYF. The nucleotides are TGCAGTGCTACACCGACTAGCGGGAACTACGAGCAGTACTTC.